These 20 T cell receptor beta chains were all obtained from the same sample, sequenced in a study of OX40 agonist ivuxolimab in advanced cancers. Profiling relied on immunoSEQ multiplex PCR, and the TCRdb table lists in-frame clones only, not all of them. The sample records roughly 30,000 clones, approximately 86% being singletons. Source: CD4+ or CD8+ T cells sorted from blood, taken in a trial of the OX40 agonist ivuxolimab. The receptors originated from an adult with an advanced solid tumor such as melanoma, head and neck, liver or kidney cancer.

The chain is built from TRBV28 and TRBJ2-1; weak D call: TRBD1 (5 bases). This CDR3 is built from 13 residues. The germline V gene has CDR1 MDHEN and CDR2 SYDVKM. V gave up 7 bases and J gave up 6 bases, with 13 bases separating them. CDR3 DNA: TGTGCCAGCAATAGGCCAGGGTCCAATGAGCAGTTCTTC. Translated: CASNRPGSNEQFF.

The chain carries TRBV2 and TRBJ1-3, with D uncertain. This CDR3 is 16 amino acids long. The V gene's germline CDR1 is SNHLY and CDR2 FYNNEI. V was pared by 7 bases and J by 0 bases, with 16 bases between. The CDR3 sequence: CASKGLSTYSGNTIYF. The CDR3 nucleotides read TGTGCCAGCAAAGGTCTCTCGACCTACTCTGGAAACACCATATATTTT.

V gene TRBV12-5 combines with J gene TRBJ2-5; 10 bases match TRBD2. The V and J ends lost 2 bases and 6 bases, in that order; junction bases with no gene match: 12. Looked up from germline, CDR1 is LGHNT and CDR2 is FRNRAP. This CDR3 has 17 residues. CDR3 nucleotides: TGTGCTAGTGGTTTGTTTCCAGGACTAGCGGAGGGCAAGACCCAGTACTTC. The encoded protein is CASGLFPGLAEGKTQYF. The whole variable domain, filled in from reference TRBV12-5 and TRBJ2-5, reads DARVTQTPRHKVTEMGQEVTMRCQPILGHNTVFWYRQTMMQGLELLAYFRNRAPLDDSGMPKDRFSAEMPDATLATLKIQPSEPRDSAVYFCASGLFPGLAEGKTQYFGPGTRLLVL.

The chain couples TRBV2 to TRBJ1-4; a weak D match, TRBD1 (5 bases). CDR3 length: 14 residues. CDR1 and CDR2 (germline): SNHLY, FYNNEI. The V end was cut by 1 base, the J end by 7 bases, with 10 bases between. DNA for the CDR3: TGTGCCAGCAGTGAAGATGGGGGAAGTGAAAAACTGTTTTTT. Amino acid sequence: CASSEDGGSEKLFF. The full variable domain, rest sourced from reference TRBV2 and TRBJ1-4, is EPEVTQTPSHQVTQMGQEVILRCVPISNHLYFYWYRQILGQKVEFLVSFYNNEISEKSEIFDDQFSVERPDGSNFTLKIRSTKLEDSAMYFCASSEDGGSEKLFFGSGTQLSVL.

This clone was detected only once. The rearrangement uses TRBV11-2 and TRBJ2-5; D uncertain. The V gene's germline CDR1 is SGHAT and CDR2 FQNNGV. The CDR3 runs 13 residues. V lost 2 bases and J lost 5, with 9 bases in between. The CDR3 DNA sequence: TGTGCCAGCAGCTTAAAATTGGAGGAGACCCAGTACTTC. Its translation is CASSLKLEETQYF.

This chain uses TRBV4-1 with TRBJ2-3; D possibly corresponds to TRBD2 (6 bases). CDR1 and CDR2 (germline): MGHRA, YSYEKL. There are 15 residues in the CDR3. V was clipped by 0 bases and J by 1 base, with 8 bases between them. The CDR3 sequence: CASSQEKRGTDTQYF. CDR3 in DNA: TGCGCCAGCAGCCAAGAAAAGCGGGGCACAGATACGCAGTATTTT.

With regard to this clone: One junction end does not reproduce the germline sequence, and a read error may be involved. The rearrangement uses TRBV9 and TRBJ1-4; D is ambiguous. CDR1 is SGDLS, CDR2 YYNGEE, per germline. The CDR3 totals 14 residues. Written as DNA, the CDR3 is TGTGCCAGCAGCCCCACCGGCGGCATGTCGCCCTCCTTTTTC. Its protein product is CASSPTGGMSPSFF. Based on the CDR3 plus reference TRBV9 and TRBJ1-4, the full variable domain is DSGVTQTPKHLITATGQRVTLRCSPRSGDLSVYWYQQSLDQGLQFLIQYYNGEERAKGNILERFSAQQFPDLHSELNLSSLELGDSALYFCASSPTGGMSPSFFGSGTQLSVL.

This clone has just a few counts. V gene TRBV28 combines with J gene TRBJ2-3; no firm D call. The CDR3 covers 13 residues. CDR1 is MDHEN and CDR2 is SYDVKM in the germline V gene. V gave up 1 base and J gave up 2 bases, with 4 bases separating them. CDR3 sequence: CASSLFATDTQYF. The CDR3 nucleotides are TGTGCCAGCAGTTTATTTGCCACAGATACGCAGTATTTT.

The chain employs TRBV7-9 and TRBJ2-1; 8 positions agree with TRBD2. The CDR3 has 18 amino acids. The trim removed 0 bases at V and 6 bases at J, leaving 13 bases unmatched. CDR1 and CDR2 from the germline V gene are SEHNR and FQNEAQ (reference sequence). The DNA for the CDR3 is TGTGCCAGCAGCTTAGCGGACCCGGGACTAGGGATCCGCAATGAGCAGTTCTTC. Protein product: CASSLADPGLGIRNEQFF. The complete variable domain, with remaining parts taken from reference TRBV7-9 and TRBJ2-1, reads DTGVSQNPRHKITKRGQNVTFRCDPISEHNRLYWYRQTLGQGPEFLTYFQNEAQLEKSRLLSDRFSAERPKGSFSTLEIQRTEQGDSAMYLCASSLADPGLGIRNEQFFGPGTRLTVL.

The chain is built from TRBV29-1 and TRBJ1-5; D not resolved. There are 13 residues in the CDR3. V lost 0 bases, J lost 0 bases, and 3 bases lay in between. From germline, CDR1 is SQVTM and CDR2 ANQGSEA. The DNA of the CDR3 is TGCAGCGTTGAAGAGAGTAGCAATCAGCCCCAGCATTTT. Translation gives CSVEESSNQPQHF.

The gene calls are TRBV27 and TRBJ1-5; D remains unclear. CDR3 length equals 13 residues. From germline, CDR1 is MNHEY and CDR2 SMNVEV (reference sequence). V was trimmed by 2 bases and J by 2 bases, leaving 4 bases between them. The CDR3 nucleotides are TGTGCCAGCAGTTTAATAGGCAATCAGCCCCAGCATTTT. It codes for CASSLIGNQPQHF.

The chain links TRBV10-3 to TRBJ2-5; 7 bases fit TRBD2. Germline V lookup: CDR1 ENHRY, CDR2 SYGVKD. The CDR3 has 14 amino acids. Trimming cost V 8 bases and J 5 bases; bases outside gene matches: 11. CDR3 nucleotides: TGTGCCATCGGGGTAAAGCGGGACTGGGAGACCCAGTACTTC. Its translation: CAIGVKRDWETQYF.

V gene TRBV27 combines with J gene TRBJ2-7; 8 bases match TRBD1. V lost 2 bases and J lost 4; bases outside the gene matches: 1. CDR1 and CDR2 (germline): MNHEY, SMNVEV (reference sequence). This CDR3 spans 13 amino acids. The CDR3: CASSLDRGYEQYF. DNA for the CDR3: TGTGCCAGCAGTTTAGACAGGGGATACGAGCAGTACTTC.

For this clone: The same CDR3 is also encoded by other DNA sequences in this sample. This chain links TRBV11-2 with TRBJ2-7; D is unresolved. The CDR3 contains 10 residues. V lost 2 bases and J 6 bases, leaving 2 bases between the germline ends. Germline V CDR1 and CDR2: SGHAT, FQNNGV. For the CDR3, the DNA is TGTGCCAGCAGCTTAACCGAGCAGTACTTC. This codes for CASSLTEQYF.

J is TRBJ2-3 and V is TRBV7-9; D unclear. CDR1 is SEHNR, CDR2 FQNEAQ, per germline (reference sequence). This CDR3 is 13 amino acids long. Trimming removed 0 bases at V and 6 bases at J, with 7 bases between. CDR3 sequence reads: CASSLALEDTQYF. The CDR3 DNA follows: TGTGCCAGCAGCTTAGCTTTGGAGGATACGCAGTATTTT.

The chain joins TRBV2 to TRBJ2-3, with D unresolved. In germline, CDR1 is SNHLY, CDR2 FYNNEI. The CDR3 covers 15 residues. The V gene lost 2 bases and the J gene lost 0 bases, with 9 bases spanning the gap. The CDR3 loop reads CASSELPTSTDTQYF. The CDR3 nucleotides read TGTGCCAGCAGTGAACTCCCGACTAGCACAGATACGCAGTATTTT. The variable domain in full, with the rest retrieved from reference TRBV2 and TRBJ2-3, is EPEVTQTPSHQVTQMGQEVILRCVPISNHLYFYWYRQILGQKVEFLVSFYNNEISEKSEIFDDQFSVERPDGSNFTLKIRSTKLEDSAMYFCASSELPTSTDTQYFGPGTRLTVL.

V usage is TRBV4-1 and J usage is TRBJ1-5; no definite D call. CDR3 length equals 16 residues. Trimming took 1 base from V and 0 from J, leaving 10 bases between them. Germline V CDR1 and CDR2: MGHRA, YSYEKL. The CDR3 sequence: CASSQAVGSSNQPQHF. CDR3 bases: TGCGCCAGCAGCCAAGCGGTGGGAAGTAGCAATCAGCCCCAGCATTTT.

The genes are TRBV7-3 and TRBJ2-5; TRBD2 agrees at 9 bases. The V gene end was trimmed by 5 bases and the J gene end by 1 base; junction bases not matched to a gene: 5. Per the germline V gene, CDR1 is SGHTA and CDR2 is FQGTGA. This CDR3 spans 15 amino acids. CDR3 in amino acids: CASSPGTSSQETQYF. Written as DNA, the CDR3 is TGTGCCAGCAGCCCCGGGACTAGCAGCCAAGAGACCCAGTACTTC.

The rearrangement joins TRBV18 to TRBJ2-1; 9 nucleotides agree with TRBD2. This CDR3 contains 16 residues. The germline V gene encodes CDR1 KGHSH and CDR2 LQKENI. J was trimmed by 7 bases and V by 0 bases; bases with no gene match: 7. Here the CDR3 DNA reads TGTGCCAGCTCACCACCATTAGCGGGAGAGTCGAATGAGCAGTTCTTC. This encodes CASSPPLAGESNEQFF.

This rearrangement joins TRBV2 to TRBJ2-4; either TRBD1 or TRBD2 may supply D (5 bases each). CDR1 SNHLY and CDR2 FYNNEI come from the germline V gene. This CDR3 has 13 amino acids. The V end lost 6 bases, the J end lost 5 bases, and 11 bases lay between the germline ends. CDR3 region: CASSLLGENIQYF. Written as DNA, the CDR3 is TGTGCCAGCAGCTTATTGGGGGAAAACATTCAGTACTTC. Looking up the rest from reference TRBV2 and TRBJ2-4 gives the full variable domain: EPEVTQTPSHQVTQMGQEVILRCVPISNHLYFYWYRQILGQKVEFLVSFYNNEISEKSEIFDDQFSVERPDGSNFTLKIRSTKLEDSAMYFCASSLLGENIQYFGAGTRLSVL.